One and the same sample provided the 21 T cell receptor beta chains below, sequenced in a study of blood T cell repertoires in COVID-19 (dated by TCRdb to the early 2020s). Library generation was performed with the immunoSEQ multiplex PCR assay. Here the immuneACCESS table is served through TCRdb, limited to in-frame sequences with V and J called. Missing clones are a known gap in these copies; in checked studies unresolved V genes cover under half, and the rest lacks a known reason. Counted in this sample were about 270,000 clones; 86% of them appeared once. Jointly, the top ten make up 1.6% of the sample. Sample: peripheral blood. Receptors were obtained from a woman aged 55-69 years who had recovered from COVID-19.

The rearrangement joins TRBV5-1 to TRBJ2-7; 12 positions agree with TRBD2. Looked up from germline, CDR1 is SGHRS and CDR2 is YFSETQ. Germline trimming cut 2 bases from V and 2 bases from J; bases unmatched to any gene: 5. This CDR3 is 16 amino acids long. CDR3 sequence (DNA): TGCGCCAGCAGCTTTTCTAGCGGGGGGGCCCCCTACGAGCAGTACTTC. As protein: CASSFSSGGAPYEQYF.

The V call is TRBV7-2, the J call TRBJ1-3; D gene unclear. The CDR3 contains 15 residues. Trimming removed 5 bases from V and 0 bases from J, with 11 bases in between. Germline values: CDR1 SGHTA, CDR2 FQGNSA. The CDR3 nucleotides read TGTGCCAGCAGCCCTGACATAAGCTCTGGAAACACCATATATTTT. Its translation: CASSPDISSGNTIYF.

This chain connects TRBV5-1 to TRBJ1-2; no reliable D call. The CDR3 runs to 14 residues. V dropped 0 bases and J dropped 7 bases, with 13 bases sitting between them. CDR1 is SGHRS and CDR2 is YFSETQ in the germline V gene. CDR3 region: CASSLGVLGSGYTF. CDR3 in DNA: TGCGCCAGCAGCTTGGGGGTCCTAGGAAGTGGCTACACCTTC.

This clone was seen only once. V gene TRBV6-5 combines with J gene TRBJ1-4; D remains ambiguous. Trimming took 2 bases from V and 1 from J, leaving 5 bases between them. Germline V gene lookup returns CDR1 MNHEY and CDR2 SVGAGI. This CDR3 region has 14 residues. The CDR3 nucleotides are TGTGCCAGCAGTTACGGAGTAACTAATGAAAAACTGTTTTTT. It is translated as CASSYGVTNEKLFF.

The chain joins TRBV5-1 to TRBJ1-4, with D possibly matching TRBD1 (5 bases). Trimming removed 5 bases from V and 6 bases from J, with 20 bases in between. Per the germline V gene, CDR1 is SGHRS and CDR2 is YFSETQ. This CDR3 is built from 16 residues. The CDR3 region is CASSPGQGPYDEKLFF. As DNA, the CDR3 is TGCGCCAGCAGTCCCGGGCAGGGCCCTTATGATGAAAAACTGTTTTTT. The full variable domain, rest sourced from reference TRBV5-1 and TRBJ1-4, is KAGVTQTPRYLIKTRGQQVTLSCSPISGHRSVSWYQQTPGQGLQFLFEYFSETQRNKGNFPGRFSGRQFSNSRSEMNVSTLELGDSALYLCASSPGQGPYDEKLFFGSGTQLSVL.

The rearrangement links TRBV7-6 to TRBJ2-7; D is possibly TRBD1 (5 bases). The CDR3 is 15 residues long. Germline V gene sequence: CDR1 SGHVS, CDR2 FNYEAQ. V was clipped by 4 bases and J by 4 bases, with 17 bases between them. The CDR3 region has the DNA TGTGCCAGCAGCTCCCTTCAGGGCCCTCGATACGAGCAGTACTTC. Amino acid sequence: CASSSLQGPRYEQYF.

The genes are TRBV25-1 and TRBJ2-7; TRBD1 aligns across 9 bases. Unmatched junction bases numbered 15, after V lost 7 bases and J lost 2 bases. This CDR3 comprises 17 residues. Germline CDR1 reads MGHDK; CDR2 reads SYGVNS. The CDR3 loop is CASKFIMGTGSTYEQYF. The CDR3 DNA reads TGTGCCAGCAAGTTCATTATGGGGACAGGGAGTACCTACGAGCAGTACTTC.

The chain has TRBV9 and TRBJ1-2, with a tentative D call TRBD1 (6 bases). CDR1 is SGDLS, CDR2 YYNGEE, per germline. The V and J ends lost 0 bases and 6 bases respectively, with 18 bases between them. The CDR3 consists of 16 residues. In DNA form, the CDR3 reads TGTGCCAGCAGCGTAGGCCACAACAGGGACCCTCATGGCTACACCTTC. Amino acids: CASSVGHNRDPHGYTF.

This chain links TRBV16 with TRBJ1-1; D possibly corresponds to TRBD1 (6 bases). This CDR3 is built from 14 residues. Trimming took 4 bases from V and 3 from J, leaving 12 bases between them. Germline CDR1 is KGHSY and CDR2 is FQNENV. CDR3 sequence: CASSRLQGYTEAFF. CDR3 sequence (DNA): TGTGCCAGCAGCCGCCTACAGGGTTACACTGAAGCTTTCTTT.

As DNA, the CDR3 is TGTGCCAGCAGCCCGGGACAGAAAGCTTTCTTT. As protein: CASSPGQKAFF. The chain employs TRBV7-9 and TRBJ1-1; 7 nucleotides align to TRBD1. The junction had 3 bases not matched to a gene; V was cut back by 5 bases and J by 9 bases. The germline V gene encodes CDR1 SEHNR and CDR2 FQNEAQ (reference sequence). The CDR3 has 11 amino acids.

The rearrangement joins TRBV4-3 to TRBJ1-5; D remains ambiguous. Trimming removed 0 bases at V and 7 bases at J, with 7 bases between. This CDR3 has 13 amino acids. Germline V gene sequence: CDR1 LGHNA, CDR2 YSLEER. CDR3 coding DNA: TGCGCCAGCAGCCAAGACGTAATGCAGCCCCAGCATTTT. This translates into CASSQDVMQPQHF.

This chain links TRBV19 with TRBJ2-7; 7 positions agree with TRBD2. Trimming removed 3 bases from V and 8 bases from J; junction bases left unmatched: 10. This CDR3 contains 14 residues. Looked up from germline, CDR1 is LNHDA and CDR2 is SQIVND (reference sequence). CDR3 in amino acids: CASSIGGKFGKQYF. In DNA, the CDR3 is TGTGCCAGTAGTATCGGGGGGAAGTTCGGGAAGCAGTACTTC.

The chain recombines TRBV5-1 with TRBJ1-2; D is ambiguous. Trimming removed 1 base at V and 8 bases at J, with 9 bases between. Germline V gene lookup returns CDR1 SGHRS and CDR2 YFSETQ. The CDR3 is 12 amino acids. The CDR3 protein is CASSLNTEGYTF. The CDR3 region has the DNA TGCGCCAGCAGCTTGAACACGGAGGGCTACACCTTC.

The CDR3, as DNA: TGTGCCAGCAGTTTACTAGCGGGGGGGCGTGAGCAGTTCTTC. It codes for CASSLLAGGREQFF. The chain links TRBV28 to TRBJ2-1, with 12 bases matching TRBD2. In germline, CDR1 is MDHEN, CDR2 SYDVKM. J lost 9 bases, V lost 2 bases, and 2 bases had no gene match. The CDR3 is 14 amino acids.

The chain joins TRBV9 to TRBJ2-6; a possible D gene is TRBD1 (6 bases). Germline V gives CDR1 SGDLS, CDR2 YYNGEE. The CDR3 runs 15 residues. Trimming left V 0 bases short and J 8 bases short, with 12 bases between. In nucleotides, the CDR3 is TGTGCCAGCAGCGTAGGGACAGATACTTCCAACGTCCTGACTTTC. Protein: CASSVGTDTSNVLTF.

This clone was seen just once. V and J are TRBV11-2 and TRBJ2-2, with D maybe TRBD2 (6 bases). V lost 5 bases and J 4 bases, leaving 17 bases between the germline ends. Germline assignment: CDR1 SGHAT and CDR2 FQNNGV. The CDR3 has 16 residues. The CDR3 loop is CASSLSRDLPTGELFF. The CDR3 DNA is TGTGCCAGCAGCCTATCACGGGACTTACCCACCGGGGAGCTGTTTTTT.

The chain's CDR3 is CSVLGQANQPQHF. CDR3 nucleotides: TGCAGCGTCCTCGGACAGGCGAATCAGCCCCAGCATTTT. The V and J genes are TRBV29-1 and TRBJ1-5; 7 nucleotides match TRBD1. Germline V lookup: CDR1 SQVTM, CDR2 ANQGSEA. The length of the CDR3 is 13 residues. The J segment lost 4 bases and the V segment lost 6 bases, leaving 6 bases of the junction unmatched.

This clone has just one count. This chain connects TRBV19 to TRBJ2-3, with 11 bases identical to TRBD2. In germline, CDR1 is LNHDA, CDR2 SQIVND (reference sequence). Trimming cost V 6 bases and J 10 bases; bases outside gene matches: 9. The length of the CDR3 is 14 residues. The CDR3 here is CASSPSTSGVAQYF. For the CDR3, the DNA is TGTGCCAGTAGCCCCTCGACTAGCGGGGTTGCGCAGTATTTT. The full variable domain, rest sourced from reference TRBV19 and TRBJ2-3, is DGGITQSPKYLFRKEGQNVTLSCEQNLNHDAMYWYRQDPGQGLRLIYYSQIVNDFQKGDIAEGYSVSREKKESFPLTVTSAQKNPTAFYLCASSPSTSGVAQYFGPGTRLTVL.

The rearrangement joins TRBV7-2 to TRBJ2-1; 9 bases map to TRBD2. The CDR3 spans 18 residues. Germline CDR1 SGHTA, CDR2 FQGNSA. Trimming took 7 bases from V and 0 from J; bases not matched to a gene: 13. Written as DNA, the CDR3 is TGTGCCAGCAAGGGCGGGGGGGCTACTACCAGCTCCTACAATGAGCAGTTCTTC. This codes for CASKGGGATTSSYNEQFF.

The chain has TRBV4-1 and TRBJ2-3; D ambiguous. The V end lost 4 bases, the J end lost 3 bases, and 17 bases lay between the germline ends. The germline V gene encodes CDR1 MGHRA and CDR2 YSYEKL. The CDR3 has 16 residues. The CDR3 protein is CASSRSVAELTDTQYF. The CDR3 coding sequence is TGCGCCAGCAGCCGCTCAGTGGCGGAGCTAACAGATACGCAGTATTTT.

This rearrangement joins TRBV6-1 to TRBJ1-4; no definite D call. Deletions cut 2 bases from V and 4 bases from J, with 11 bases between. The CDR3 extends over 15 amino acids. Germline CDR1 reads MNHNS; CDR2 reads SASEGT. The CDR3 DNA reads TGTGCCAGCAGTGAAATCTACAGCCTTAATGAAAAACTGTTTTTT. Translated, it gives CASSEIYSLNEKLFF.